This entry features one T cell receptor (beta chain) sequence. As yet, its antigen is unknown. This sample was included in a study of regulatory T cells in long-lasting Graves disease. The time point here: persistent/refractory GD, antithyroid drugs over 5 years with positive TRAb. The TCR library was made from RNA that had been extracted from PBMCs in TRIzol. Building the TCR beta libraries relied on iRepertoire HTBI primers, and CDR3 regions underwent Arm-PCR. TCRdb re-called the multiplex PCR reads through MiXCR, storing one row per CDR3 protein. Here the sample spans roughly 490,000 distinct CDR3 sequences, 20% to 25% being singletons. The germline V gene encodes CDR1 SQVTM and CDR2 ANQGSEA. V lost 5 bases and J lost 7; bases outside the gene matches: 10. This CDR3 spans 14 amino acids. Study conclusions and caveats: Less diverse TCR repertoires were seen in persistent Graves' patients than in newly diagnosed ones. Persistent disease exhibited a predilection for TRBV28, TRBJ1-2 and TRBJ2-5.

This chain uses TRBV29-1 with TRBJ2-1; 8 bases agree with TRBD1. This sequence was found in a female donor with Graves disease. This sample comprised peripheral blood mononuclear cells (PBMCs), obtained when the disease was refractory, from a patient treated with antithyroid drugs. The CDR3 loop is CSVKQLRGHNEQFF. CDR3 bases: TGCAGCGTTAAACAACTCAGGGGGCATAATGAGCAGTTCTTC.